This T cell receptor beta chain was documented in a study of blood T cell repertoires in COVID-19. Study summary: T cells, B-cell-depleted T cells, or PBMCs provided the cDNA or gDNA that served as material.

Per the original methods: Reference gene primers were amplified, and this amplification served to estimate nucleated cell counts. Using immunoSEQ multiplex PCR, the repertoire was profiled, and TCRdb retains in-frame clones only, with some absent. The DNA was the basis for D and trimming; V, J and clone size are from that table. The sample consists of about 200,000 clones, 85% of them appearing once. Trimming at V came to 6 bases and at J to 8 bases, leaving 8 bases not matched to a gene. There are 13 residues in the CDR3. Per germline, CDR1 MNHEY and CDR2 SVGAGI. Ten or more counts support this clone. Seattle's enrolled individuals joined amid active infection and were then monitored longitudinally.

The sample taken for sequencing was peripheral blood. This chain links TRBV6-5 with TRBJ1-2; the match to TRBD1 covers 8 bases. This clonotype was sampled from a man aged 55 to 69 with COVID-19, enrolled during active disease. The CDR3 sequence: CASRTGEVRGYTF. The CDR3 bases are TGTGCCAGCAGGACAGGGGAGGTTCGCGGCTACACCTTC.